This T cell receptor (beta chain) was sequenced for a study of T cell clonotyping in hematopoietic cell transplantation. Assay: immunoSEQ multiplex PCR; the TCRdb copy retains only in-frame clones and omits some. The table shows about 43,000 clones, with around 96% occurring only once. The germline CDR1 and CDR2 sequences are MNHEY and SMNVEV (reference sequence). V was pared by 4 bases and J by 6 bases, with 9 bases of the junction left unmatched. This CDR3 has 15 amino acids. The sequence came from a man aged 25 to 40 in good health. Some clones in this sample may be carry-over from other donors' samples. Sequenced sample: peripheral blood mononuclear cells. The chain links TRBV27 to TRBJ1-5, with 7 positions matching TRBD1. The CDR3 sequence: CASSSEGANVQPQHF. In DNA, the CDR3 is TGTGCCAGCAGTTCGGAGGGGGCGAACGTTCAGCCCCAGCATTTT.